One sample yielded the 10 T cell receptor beta chains listed below, sequenced in a study of T cell responses to AZD1222 COVID-19 vaccine. The repertoire was sequenced with immunoSEQ multiplex PCR; TCRdb's copy has only in-frame clones and lacks some. This table holds approximately 150,000 clones, around nine tenths found once. The specimen was peripheral blood, collected on day 0 of AZD1222 vaccination. The receptors here all came from an adult in good health.

The gene calls are TRBV27 and TRBJ2-7; the D call may be TRBD1 or TRBD2 (5 bases each). Germline V gene sequence: CDR1 MNHEY, CDR2 SMNVEV (reference sequence). The CDR3 length is 16 residues. V was trimmed by 4 bases and J by 0 bases, leaving 16 bases between them. The CDR3 sequence: CASSSRGTVISYEQYF. DNA of the CDR3: TGTGCCAGCAGTTCCCGTGGGACGGTAATCTCCTACGAGCAGTACTTC.

The chain joins TRBV7-9 to TRBJ1-1; 8 bases line up with TRBD1. V was pared by 0 bases and J by 0 bases, with 9 bases of the junction left unmatched. Germline values: CDR1 SEHNR, CDR2 FQNEAQ (reference sequence). CDR3 size: 18 residues. CDR3 bases: TGTGCCAGCAGCTTAGCGCTTCAGGGGGCGAACATGAACACTGAAGCTTTCTTT. This translates into CASSLALQGANMNTEAFF.

V usage is TRBV6-1 and J usage is TRBJ2-3; 10 bases are a match to TRBD1. This CDR3 is built from 16 residues. Germline CDR1 and CDR2: MNHNS and SASEGT. V gave up 2 bases and J gave up 4 bases; unmatched junction bases: 6. CDR3 coding DNA: TGTGCCAGCAGTGAAAGTCCCGGACAGGGGGCAGATACGCAGTATTTT. Translating it yields CASSESPGQGADTQYF.

CDR3 bases: TGCGCCAGCAGCCTTGGGACAGCTAGAAACACCATATATTTT. The encoded protein is CASSLGTARNTIYF. V usage is TRBV10-2 and J usage is TRBJ1-3; 7 nucleotides match TRBD1. Germline values: CDR1 WSHSY, CDR2 SAAADI. The CDR3 consists of 14 residues. The J segment lost 5 bases and the V segment lost 6 bases, leaving 7 bases of the junction unmatched.

This chain connects TRBV6-4 to TRBJ2-1, with 8 bases fitting TRBD2. Germline V gene lookup returns CDR1 MRHNA and CDR2 SNTAGT. Trimming took 3 bases from V and 4 from J; bases not matched to a gene: 5. CDR3 length equals 15 residues. The CDR3 coding sequence is TGTGCCAGCAGTGAAGTACTAGCGGTATACAATGAGCAGTTCTTC. Translation gives CASSEVLAVYNEQFF.

V usage is TRBV19 and J usage is TRBJ2-7; 8 nucleotides agree with TRBD1. V gave up 5 bases and J gave up 1 base; unmatched junction bases: 4. This CDR3 has 14 residues. Germline V gene sequence: CDR1 LNHDA, CDR2 SQIVND (reference sequence). The CDR3 protein is CASSPQGVSYEQYF. DNA of the CDR3: TGTGCCAGTAGTCCACAGGGGGTATCCTACGAGCAGTACTTC.

This clone was counted once. The rearrangement uses TRBV14 and TRBJ1-2; no firm D call. CDR1 and CDR2 from the germline V gene are SGHDN and FVKESK. The V and J ends lost 1 base and 0 bases respectively, with 15 bases between them. CDR3 length: 17 residues. Here the CDR3 DNA reads TGTGCCAGCAGCCAAGGTACCAGGCGGACCGCTAACTATGGCTACACCTTC. Translating it yields CASSQGTRRTANYGYTF.

V gene TRBV5-1 combines with J gene TRBJ2-1; TRBD2 agrees at 8 bases. J lost 8 bases, V lost 5 bases, and 9 bases had no gene match. The CDR3 is 14 residues long. The germline V gene has CDR1 SGHRS and CDR2 YFSETQ. CDR3 region: CASSSGGPVDEQFF. The CDR3 DNA is TGCGCCAGCAGTTCGGGAGGGCCGGTTGATGAGCAGTTCTTC.

The rearrangement links TRBV5-6 to TRBJ1-2; D possibly corresponds to TRBD1 (6 bases). Germline-derived CDR1 and CDR2 are SGHDT and YYEEEE. The CDR3 totals 16 residues. V was clipped by 0 bases and J by 4 bases, with 16 bases between them. The CDR3 DNA sequence: TGTGCCAGCAGCTTGGCCGAATGGGGGACACCCTATGGCTACACCTTC. Protein: CASSLAEWGTPYGYTF.

The chain couples TRBV5-1 to TRBJ2-1; 10 bases line up with TRBD2. This CDR3 has 20 residues. J was trimmed by 2 bases and V by 4 bases; bases with no gene match: 18. Germline loops: CDR1 SGHRS, CDR2 YFSETQ. The CDR3 DNA is TGCGCCAGCAGCCCCGACGGTGGACTCGGGCTAGCGGGAGCCTACAATGAGCAGTTCTTC. Amino acid sequence: CASSPDGGLGLAGAYNEQFF.